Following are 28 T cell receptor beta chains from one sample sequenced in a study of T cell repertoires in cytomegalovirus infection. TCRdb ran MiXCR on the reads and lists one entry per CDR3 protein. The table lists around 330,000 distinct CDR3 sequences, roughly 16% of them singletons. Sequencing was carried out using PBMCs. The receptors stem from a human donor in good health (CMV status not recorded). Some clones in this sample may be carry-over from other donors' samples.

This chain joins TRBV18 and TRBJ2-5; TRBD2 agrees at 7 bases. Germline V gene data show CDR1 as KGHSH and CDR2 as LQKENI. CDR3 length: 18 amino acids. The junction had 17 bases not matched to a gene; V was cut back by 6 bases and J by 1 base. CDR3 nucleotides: TGTGCCAGCTCTCGTTCCCCTAGTGTGGGGGGGGTCCAAGAGACCCAGTACTTC. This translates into CASSRSPSVGGVQETQYF.

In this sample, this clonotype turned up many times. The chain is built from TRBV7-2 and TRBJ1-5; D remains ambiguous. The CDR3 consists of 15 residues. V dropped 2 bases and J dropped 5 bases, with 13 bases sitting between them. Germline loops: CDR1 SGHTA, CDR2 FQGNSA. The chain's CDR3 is CASSLNAVGYQPQHF. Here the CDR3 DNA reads TGTGCCAGCAGCTTAAATGCGGTAGGGTATCAGCCCCAGCATTTT.

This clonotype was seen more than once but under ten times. The CDR3 loop is CASSQTGERQPQHF. CDR3 in DNA: TGTGCCAGTAGCCAGACAGGGGAGCGTCAGCCCCAGCATTTT. The rearrangement joins TRBV19 to TRBJ1-5, with 8 positions matching TRBD1. Germline V gene sequence: CDR1 LNHDA, CDR2 SQIVND (reference sequence). The CDR3 is made up of 14 amino acids. Germline trimming cut 6 bases from V and 6 bases from J; bases unmatched to any gene: 7. The entire variable domain, with the rest obtained from reference TRBV19 and TRBJ1-5, is as follows: DGGITQSPKYLFRKEGQNVTLSCEQNLNHDAMYWYRQDPGQGLRLIYYSQIVNDFQKGDIAEGYSVSREKKESFPLTVTSAQKNPTAFYLCASSQTGERQPQHFGDGTRLSIL.

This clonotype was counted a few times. The CDR3 bases are TGTGCCAGCAGTTACGTGGAGGGCCGGGATACGCAGTATTTT. The encoded protein is CASSYVEGRDTQYF. V and J are TRBV6-5 and TRBJ2-3, with D maybe TRBD2 (6 bases). The CDR3 sequence is 14 residues long. Germline assignment: CDR1 MNHEY and CDR2 SVGAGI. V was trimmed by 2 bases and J by 6 bases, leaving 12 bases between them.

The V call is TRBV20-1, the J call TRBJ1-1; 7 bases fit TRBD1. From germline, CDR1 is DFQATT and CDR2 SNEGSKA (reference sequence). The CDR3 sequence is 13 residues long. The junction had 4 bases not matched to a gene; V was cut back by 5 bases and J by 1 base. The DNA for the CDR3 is TGCAGTGCTGGGAGACAGGGGAACACTGAAGCTTTCTTT. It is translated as CSAGRQGNTEAFF.

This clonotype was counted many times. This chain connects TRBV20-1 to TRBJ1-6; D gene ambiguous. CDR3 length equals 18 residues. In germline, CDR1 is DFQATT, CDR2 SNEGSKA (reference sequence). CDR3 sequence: CAASSGLPRGSYNSPLHF. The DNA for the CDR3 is TGCGCCGCCTCTTCTGGTCTGCCCAGAGGATCCTATAATTCACCCCTCCACTTT.

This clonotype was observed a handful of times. In nucleotides, the CDR3 is TGTGCCAGCAGCAATGGACAGGGCACAGATACGCAGTATTTT. This translates into CASSNGQGTDTQYF. The V call is TRBV5-6, the J call TRBJ2-3; 7 bases fit TRBD1. In germline, CDR1 is SGHDT, CDR2 YYEEEE. V shed 4 bases and J 1 base; nucleotides not matched to a gene: 3. The CDR3 extends over 14 amino acids.

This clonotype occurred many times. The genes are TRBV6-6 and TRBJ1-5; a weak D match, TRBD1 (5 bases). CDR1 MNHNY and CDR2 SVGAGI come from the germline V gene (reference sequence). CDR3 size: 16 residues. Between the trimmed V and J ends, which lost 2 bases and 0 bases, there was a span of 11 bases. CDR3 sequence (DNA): TGTGCCAGCAGTTACGAGACAGCTTATAGCAATCAGCCCCAGCATTTT. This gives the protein CASSYETAYSNQPQHF.

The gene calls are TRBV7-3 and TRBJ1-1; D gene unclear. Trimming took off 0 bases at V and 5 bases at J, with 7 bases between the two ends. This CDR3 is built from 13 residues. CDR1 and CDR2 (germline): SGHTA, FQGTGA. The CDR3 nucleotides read TGTGCCAGCAGCTTAACTGAAAGGACTGAAGCTTTCTTT. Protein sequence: CASSLTERTEAFF.

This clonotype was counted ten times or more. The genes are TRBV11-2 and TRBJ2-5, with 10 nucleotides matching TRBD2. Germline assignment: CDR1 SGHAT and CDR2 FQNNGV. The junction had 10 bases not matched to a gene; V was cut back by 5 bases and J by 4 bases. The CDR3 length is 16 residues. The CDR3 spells CASSPPGLAFSETQYF. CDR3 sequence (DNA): TGTGCCAGCAGCCCACCGGGACTAGCGTTTTCAGAGACCCAGTACTTC. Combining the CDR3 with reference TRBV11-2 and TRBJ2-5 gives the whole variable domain EAGVAQSPRYKIIEKRQSVAFWCNPISGHATLYWYQQILGQGPKLLIQFQNNGVVDDSQLPKDRFSAERLKGVDSTLKIQPAKLEDSAVYLCASSPPGLAFSETQYFGPGTRLLVL.

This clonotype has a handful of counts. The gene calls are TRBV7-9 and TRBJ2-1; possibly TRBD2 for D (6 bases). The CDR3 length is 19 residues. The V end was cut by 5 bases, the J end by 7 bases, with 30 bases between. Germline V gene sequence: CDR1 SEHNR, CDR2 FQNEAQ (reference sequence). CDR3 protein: CASSPLGGDYIPLLNEQFF. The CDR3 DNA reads TGTGCCAGCAGCCCTCTGGGGGGAGATTATATACCCCTACTGAATGAGCAGTTCTTC.

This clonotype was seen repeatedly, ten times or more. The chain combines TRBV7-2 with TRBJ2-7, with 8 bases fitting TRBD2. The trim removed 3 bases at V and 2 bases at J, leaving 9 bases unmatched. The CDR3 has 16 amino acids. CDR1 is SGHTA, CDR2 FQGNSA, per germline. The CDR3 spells CASSLMAGGLTYEQYF. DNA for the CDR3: TGTGCCAGCAGCTTGATGGCGGGGGGTTTAACCTACGAGCAGTACTTC.

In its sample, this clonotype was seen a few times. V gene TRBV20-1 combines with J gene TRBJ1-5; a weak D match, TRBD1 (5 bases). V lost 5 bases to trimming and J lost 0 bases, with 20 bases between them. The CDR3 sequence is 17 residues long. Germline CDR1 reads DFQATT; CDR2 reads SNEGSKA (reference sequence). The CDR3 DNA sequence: TGCAGTGCTCCCGGTCGGGGGTGGGGTTATAGCAATCAGCCCCAGCATTTT. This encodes CSAPGRGWGYSNQPQHF.

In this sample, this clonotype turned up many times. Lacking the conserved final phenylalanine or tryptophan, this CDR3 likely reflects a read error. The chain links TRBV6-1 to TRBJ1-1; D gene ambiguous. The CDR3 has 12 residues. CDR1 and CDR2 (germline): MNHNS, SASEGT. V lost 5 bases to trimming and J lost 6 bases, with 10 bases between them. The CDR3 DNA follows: TGTGCCAGCAGTAGGTTGAAATCTGAAGCTTTCCTT. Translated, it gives CASSRLKSEAFL.

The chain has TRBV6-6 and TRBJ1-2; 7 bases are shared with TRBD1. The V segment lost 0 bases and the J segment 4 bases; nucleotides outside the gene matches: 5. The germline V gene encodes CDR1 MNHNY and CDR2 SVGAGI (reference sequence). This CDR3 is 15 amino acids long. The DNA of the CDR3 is TGTGCCAGCAGTTACTCCGGACAGGCTGCCTATGGCTACACCTTC. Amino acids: CASSYSGQAAYGYTF.

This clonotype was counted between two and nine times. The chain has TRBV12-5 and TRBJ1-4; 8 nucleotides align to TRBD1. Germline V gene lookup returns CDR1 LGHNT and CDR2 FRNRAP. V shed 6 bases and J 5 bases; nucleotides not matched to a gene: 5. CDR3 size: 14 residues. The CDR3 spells CASGQTGVNEKLFF. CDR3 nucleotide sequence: TGTGCTAGTGGCCAGACAGGGGTCAATGAAAAACTGTTTTTT.

The CDR3 region has the DNA TGCGCCAGCAGCACGGGACTAGCGTTCGACGAGCAGTACTTC. Its protein product is CASSTGLAFDEQYF. The chain is built from TRBV5-1 and TRBJ2-7, with 10 bases identical to TRBD2. The V segment lost 4 bases and the J segment 5 bases; nucleotides outside the gene matches: 6. The length of the CDR3 is 14 residues. In germline, CDR1 is SGHRS, CDR2 YFSETQ.

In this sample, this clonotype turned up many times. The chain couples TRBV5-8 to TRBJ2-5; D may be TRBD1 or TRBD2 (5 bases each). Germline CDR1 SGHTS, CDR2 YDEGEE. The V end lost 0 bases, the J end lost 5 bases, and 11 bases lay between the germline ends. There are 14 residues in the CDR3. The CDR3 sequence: CASSLEGWGETQYF. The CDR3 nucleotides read TGTGCCAGCAGCTTGGAGGGCTGGGGGGAGACCCAGTACTTC.

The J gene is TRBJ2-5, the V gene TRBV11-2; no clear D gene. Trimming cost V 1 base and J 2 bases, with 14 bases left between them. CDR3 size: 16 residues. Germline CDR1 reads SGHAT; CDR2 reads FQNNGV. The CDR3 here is CASSLGFERTQETQYF. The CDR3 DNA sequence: TGTGCCAGCAGCTTAGGATTTGAGAGAACTCAAGAGACCCAGTACTTC.

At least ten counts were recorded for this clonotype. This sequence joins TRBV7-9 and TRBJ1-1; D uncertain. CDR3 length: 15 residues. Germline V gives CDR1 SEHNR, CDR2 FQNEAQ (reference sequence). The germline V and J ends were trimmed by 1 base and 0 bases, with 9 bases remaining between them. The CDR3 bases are TGTGCCAGCAGCTTAGATGGCAGAATGAACACTGAAGCTTTCTTT. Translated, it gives CASSLDGRMNTEAFF.

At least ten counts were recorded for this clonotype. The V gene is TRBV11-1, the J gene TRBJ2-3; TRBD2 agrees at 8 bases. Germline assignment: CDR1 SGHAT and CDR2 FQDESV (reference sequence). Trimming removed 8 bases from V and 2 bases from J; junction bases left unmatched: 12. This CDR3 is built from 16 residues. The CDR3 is CASVPGTGGVTDTQYF. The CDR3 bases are TGTGCCAGCGTACCCGGGACGGGGGGGGTCACAGATACGCAGTATTTT.

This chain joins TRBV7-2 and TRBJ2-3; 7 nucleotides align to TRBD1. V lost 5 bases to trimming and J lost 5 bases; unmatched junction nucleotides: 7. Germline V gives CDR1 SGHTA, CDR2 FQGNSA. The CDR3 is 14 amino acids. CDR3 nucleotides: TGTGCCAGCAGCAAAACCGGGACAGAAGATACGCAGTATTTT. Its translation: CASSKTGTEDTQYF.

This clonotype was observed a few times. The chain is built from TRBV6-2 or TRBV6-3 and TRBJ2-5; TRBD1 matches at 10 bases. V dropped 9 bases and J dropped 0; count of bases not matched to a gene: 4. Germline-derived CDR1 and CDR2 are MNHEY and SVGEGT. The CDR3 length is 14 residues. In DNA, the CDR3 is TGTGCCAGTGACAGGGGGCTAGACCAAGAGACCCAGTACTTC. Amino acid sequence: CASDRGLDQETQYF.

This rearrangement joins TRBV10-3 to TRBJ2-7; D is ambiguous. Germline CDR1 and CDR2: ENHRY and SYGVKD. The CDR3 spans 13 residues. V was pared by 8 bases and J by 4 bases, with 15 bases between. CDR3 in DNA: TGTGCCATCGGCAGTCTTAGGGAATACGAGCAGTACTTC. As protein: CAIGSLREYEQYF.

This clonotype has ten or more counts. The CDR3 DNA follows: TGTGCCAGCAGCAAGACACCGGCCCTCAATCAGCCCCAGCATTTT. Translation: CASSKTPALNQPQHF. V is TRBV6-1 and J is TRBJ1-5; no clear D gene. Trimming took 6 bases from V and 3 from J, leaving 15 bases between them. This CDR3 has 15 residues. Per the germline V gene, CDR1 is MNHNS and CDR2 is SASEGT.

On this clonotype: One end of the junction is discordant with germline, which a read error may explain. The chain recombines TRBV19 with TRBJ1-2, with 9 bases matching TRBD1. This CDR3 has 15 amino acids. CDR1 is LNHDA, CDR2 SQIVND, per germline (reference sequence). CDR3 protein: CASSTTGGGNYCYTF. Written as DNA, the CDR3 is TGTGCCAGTAGTACCACAGGGGGCGGAAACTATTGCTACACCTTC.

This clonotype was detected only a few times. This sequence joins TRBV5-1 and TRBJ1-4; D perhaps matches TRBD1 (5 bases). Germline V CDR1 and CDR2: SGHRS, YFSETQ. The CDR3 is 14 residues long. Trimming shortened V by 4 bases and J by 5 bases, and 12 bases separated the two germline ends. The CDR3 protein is CASSKDTGNEKLFF. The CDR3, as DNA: TGCGCCAGCAGCAAGGACACGGGGAATGAAAAACTGTTTTTT.

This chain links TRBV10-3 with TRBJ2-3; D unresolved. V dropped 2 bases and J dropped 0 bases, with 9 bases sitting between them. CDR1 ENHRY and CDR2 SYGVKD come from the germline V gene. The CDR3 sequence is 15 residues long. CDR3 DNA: TGTGCCATCAGTGAGGGTTTAGGGAGCACAGATACGCAGTATTTT. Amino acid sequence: CAISEGLGSTDTQYF.